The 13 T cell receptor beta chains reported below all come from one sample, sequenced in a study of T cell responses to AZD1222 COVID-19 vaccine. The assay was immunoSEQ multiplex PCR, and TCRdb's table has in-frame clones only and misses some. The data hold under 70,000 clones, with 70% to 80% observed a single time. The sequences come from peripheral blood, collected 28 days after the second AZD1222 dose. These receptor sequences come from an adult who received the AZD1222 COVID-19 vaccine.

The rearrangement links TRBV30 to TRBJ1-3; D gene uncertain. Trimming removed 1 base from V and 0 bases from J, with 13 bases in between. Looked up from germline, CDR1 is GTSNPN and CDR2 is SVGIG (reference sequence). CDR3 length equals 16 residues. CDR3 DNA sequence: TGTGCCTGGAGTGCGGCACGAGCCAACTCTGGAAACACCATATATTTT. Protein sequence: CAWSAARANSGNTIYF.

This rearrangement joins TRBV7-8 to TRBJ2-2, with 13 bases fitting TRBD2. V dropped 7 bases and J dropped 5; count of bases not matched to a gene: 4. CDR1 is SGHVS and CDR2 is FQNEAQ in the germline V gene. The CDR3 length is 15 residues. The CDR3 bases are TGTGCCAGCACCCAACTAGCGGGAGGGACCGGGGAGCTGTTTTTT. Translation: CASTQLAGGTGELFF.

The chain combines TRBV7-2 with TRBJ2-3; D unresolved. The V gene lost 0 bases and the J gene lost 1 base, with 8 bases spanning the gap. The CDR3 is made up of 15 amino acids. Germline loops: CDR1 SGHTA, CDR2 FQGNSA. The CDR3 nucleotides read TGTGCCAGCAGCTTAGCGGGATCGGGCACAGATACGCAGTATTTT. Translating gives CASSLAGSGTDTQYF.

In nucleotides, the CDR3 is TGCGCCAGCAGCCAACAGGGAACCCAATCCGGTCAGCCCCAGCATTTT. This codes for CASSQQGTQSGQPQHF. The chain couples TRBV4-1 to TRBJ1-5; tentative D call: TRBD1 (5 bases). Trimming pared 2 bases from V and 6 bases from J, leaving 17 bases between. From germline, CDR1 is MGHRA and CDR2 YSYEKL. The CDR3 length is 16 residues.

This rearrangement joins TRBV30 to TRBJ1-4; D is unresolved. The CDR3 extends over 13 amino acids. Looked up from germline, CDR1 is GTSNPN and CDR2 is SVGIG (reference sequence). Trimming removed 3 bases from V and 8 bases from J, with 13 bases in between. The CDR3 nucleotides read TGTGCCTGGAGCTCATCCCGAAGGGAAAAACTGTTTTTT. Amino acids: CAWSSSRREKLFF.

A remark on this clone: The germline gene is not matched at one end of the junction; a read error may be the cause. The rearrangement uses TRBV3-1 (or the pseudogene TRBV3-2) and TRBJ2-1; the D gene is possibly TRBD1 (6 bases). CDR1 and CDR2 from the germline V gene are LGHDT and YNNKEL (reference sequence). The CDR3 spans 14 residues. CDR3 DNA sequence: TGTGCCAGCAGCCAAAACACAGGACAGAAAAAGGAACTCTTC. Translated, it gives CASSQNTGQKKELF.

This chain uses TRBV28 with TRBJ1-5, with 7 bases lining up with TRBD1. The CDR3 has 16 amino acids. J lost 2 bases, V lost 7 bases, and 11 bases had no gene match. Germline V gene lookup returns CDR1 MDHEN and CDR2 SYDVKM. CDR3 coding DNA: TGTGCCAGCACGGGAGCACAGGGGCTACGCAATCAGCCCCAGCATTTT. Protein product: CASTGAQGLRNQPQHF.

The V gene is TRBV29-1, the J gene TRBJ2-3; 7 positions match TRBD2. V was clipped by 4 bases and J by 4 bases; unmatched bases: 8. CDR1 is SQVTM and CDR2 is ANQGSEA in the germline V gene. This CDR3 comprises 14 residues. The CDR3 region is CSVAGGSGADTQYF. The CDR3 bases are TGCAGCGTTGCCGGAGGCAGCGGGGCAGATACGCAGTATTTT.

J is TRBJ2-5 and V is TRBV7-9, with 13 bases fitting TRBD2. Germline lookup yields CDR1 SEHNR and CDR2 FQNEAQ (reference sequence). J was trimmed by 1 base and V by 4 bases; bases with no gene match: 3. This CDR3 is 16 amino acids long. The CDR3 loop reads CASSWGLAGFQETQYF. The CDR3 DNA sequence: TGTGCCAGCAGCTGGGGACTAGCGGGGTTCCAAGAGACCCAGTACTTC.

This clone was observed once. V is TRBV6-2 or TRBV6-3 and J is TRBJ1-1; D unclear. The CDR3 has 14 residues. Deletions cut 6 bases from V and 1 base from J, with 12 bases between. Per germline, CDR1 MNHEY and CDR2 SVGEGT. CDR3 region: CASSPLSTNTEAFF. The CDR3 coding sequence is TGTGCCAGCAGCCCTCTCAGTACGAACACTGAAGCTTTCTTT.

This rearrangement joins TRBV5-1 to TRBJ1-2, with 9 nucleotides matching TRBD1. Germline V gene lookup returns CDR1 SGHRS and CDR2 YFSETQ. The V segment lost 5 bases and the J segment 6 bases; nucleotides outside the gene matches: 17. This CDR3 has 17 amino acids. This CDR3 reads CASRWGQGGGTSNGYTF. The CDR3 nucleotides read TGCGCCAGCAGGTGGGGACAGGGTGGAGGCACCTCCAATGGCTACACCTTC.

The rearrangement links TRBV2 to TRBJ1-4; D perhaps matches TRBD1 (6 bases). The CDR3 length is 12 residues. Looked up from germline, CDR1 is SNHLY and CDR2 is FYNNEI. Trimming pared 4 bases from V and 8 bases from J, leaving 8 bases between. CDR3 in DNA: TGTGCCAGCAGTGGAAGGGGGGAAAAACTGTTTTTT. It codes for CASSGRGEKLFF.

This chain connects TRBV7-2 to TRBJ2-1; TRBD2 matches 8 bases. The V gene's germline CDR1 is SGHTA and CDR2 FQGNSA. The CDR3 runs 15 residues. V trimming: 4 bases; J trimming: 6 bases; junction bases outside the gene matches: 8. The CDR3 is CASSSHGTRRNEQFF. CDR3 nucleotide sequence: TGTGCCAGCAGCTCCCACGGGACTAGACGCAATGAGCAGTTCTTC.